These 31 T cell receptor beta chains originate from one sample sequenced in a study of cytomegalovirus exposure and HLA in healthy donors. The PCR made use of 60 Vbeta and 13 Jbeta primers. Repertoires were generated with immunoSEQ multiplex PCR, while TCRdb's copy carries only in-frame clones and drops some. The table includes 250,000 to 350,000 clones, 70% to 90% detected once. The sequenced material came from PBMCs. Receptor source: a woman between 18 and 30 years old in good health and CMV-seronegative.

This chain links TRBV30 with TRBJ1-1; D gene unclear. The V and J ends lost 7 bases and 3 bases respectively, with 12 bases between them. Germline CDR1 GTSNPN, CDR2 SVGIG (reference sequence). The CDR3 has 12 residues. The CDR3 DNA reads TGTGCCTACGGTGGGAGTGACACTGAAGCTTTCTTT. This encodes CAYGGSDTEAFF.

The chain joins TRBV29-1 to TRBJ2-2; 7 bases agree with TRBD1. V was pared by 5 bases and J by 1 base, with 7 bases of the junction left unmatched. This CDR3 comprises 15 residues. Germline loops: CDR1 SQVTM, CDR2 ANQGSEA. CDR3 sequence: CSVTSGTVNTGELFF. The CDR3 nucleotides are TGCAGCGTTACGTCGGGGACAGTGAACACCGGGGAGCTGTTTTTT.

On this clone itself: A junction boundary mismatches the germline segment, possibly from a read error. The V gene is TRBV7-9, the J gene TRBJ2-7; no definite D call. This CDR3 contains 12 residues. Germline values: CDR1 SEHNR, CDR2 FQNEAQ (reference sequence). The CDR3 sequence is CSSSRGSYEQYF. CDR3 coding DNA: TGTTCCAGCAGCCGCGGTTCCTACGAGCAGTACTTC.

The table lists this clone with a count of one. CDR3 DNA: TGTGCCAGCAGTATAACCGGGACTAGCGGGGTTTACGAGCAGTACTTC. Residues: CASSITGTSGVYEQYF. The rearrangement uses TRBV27 and TRBJ2-7, with 13 bases matching TRBD2. The J segment lost 4 bases and the V segment lost 5 bases, leaving 8 bases of the junction unmatched. The CDR3 totals 16 residues. Germline lookup yields CDR1 MNHEY and CDR2 SMNVEV (reference sequence).

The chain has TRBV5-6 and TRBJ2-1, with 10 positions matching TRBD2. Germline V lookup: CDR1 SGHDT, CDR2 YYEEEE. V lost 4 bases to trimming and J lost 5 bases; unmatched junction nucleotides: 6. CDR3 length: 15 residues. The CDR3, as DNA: TGTGCCAGCAGCCTTAGCGGGGGGAGTGACAATGAGCAGTTCTTC. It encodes CASSLSGGSDNEQFF.

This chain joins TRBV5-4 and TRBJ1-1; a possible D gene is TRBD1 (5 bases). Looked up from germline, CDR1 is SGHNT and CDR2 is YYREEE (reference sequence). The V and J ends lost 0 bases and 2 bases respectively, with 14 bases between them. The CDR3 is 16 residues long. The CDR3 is CASSLDGGGKNTEAFF. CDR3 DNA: TGTGCCAGCAGCTTGGACGGGGGTGGAAAAAACACTGAAGCTTTCTTT.

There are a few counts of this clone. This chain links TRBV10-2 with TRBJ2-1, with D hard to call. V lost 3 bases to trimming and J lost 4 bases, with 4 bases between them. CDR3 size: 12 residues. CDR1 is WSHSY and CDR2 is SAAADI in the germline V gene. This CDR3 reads CASSDPYNEQFF. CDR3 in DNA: TGCGCCAGCAGTGACCCATACAATGAGCAGTTCTTC.

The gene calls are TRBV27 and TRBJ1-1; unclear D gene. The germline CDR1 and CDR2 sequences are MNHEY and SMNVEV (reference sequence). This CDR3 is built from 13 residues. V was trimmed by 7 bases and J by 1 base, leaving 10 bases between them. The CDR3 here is CASIPLGNTEAFF. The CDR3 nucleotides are TGTGCCAGCATCCCCCTAGGGAACACTGAAGCTTTCTTT.

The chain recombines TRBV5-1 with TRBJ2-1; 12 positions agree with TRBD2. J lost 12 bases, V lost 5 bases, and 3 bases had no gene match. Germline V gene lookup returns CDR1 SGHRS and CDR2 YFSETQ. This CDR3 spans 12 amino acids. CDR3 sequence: CASSLAGGLQFF. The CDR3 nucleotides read TGCGCCAGCAGTCTAGCGGGGGGGCTGCAGTTCTTC.

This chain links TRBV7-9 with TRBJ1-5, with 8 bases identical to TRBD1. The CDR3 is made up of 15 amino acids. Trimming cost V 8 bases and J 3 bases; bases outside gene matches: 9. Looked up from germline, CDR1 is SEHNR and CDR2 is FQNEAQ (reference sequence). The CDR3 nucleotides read TGTGCCAGCGGATTCGGGACAGGTATCAATCAGCCCCAGCATTTT. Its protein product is CASGFGTGINQPQHF.

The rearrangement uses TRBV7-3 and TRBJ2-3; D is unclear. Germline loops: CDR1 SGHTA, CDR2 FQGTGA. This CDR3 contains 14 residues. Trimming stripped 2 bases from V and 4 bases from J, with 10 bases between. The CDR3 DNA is TGTGCCAGCAGCTTATTAAGCGACGCAGATACGCAGTATTTT. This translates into CASSLLSDADTQYF.

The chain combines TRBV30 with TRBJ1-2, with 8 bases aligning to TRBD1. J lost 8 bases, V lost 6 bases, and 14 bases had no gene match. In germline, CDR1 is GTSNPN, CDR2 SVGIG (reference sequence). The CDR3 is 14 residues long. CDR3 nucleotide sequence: TGTGCCTGTCCCACCGGGACAGGATTGGTCGGCTACACCTTC. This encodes CACPTGTGLVGYTF.

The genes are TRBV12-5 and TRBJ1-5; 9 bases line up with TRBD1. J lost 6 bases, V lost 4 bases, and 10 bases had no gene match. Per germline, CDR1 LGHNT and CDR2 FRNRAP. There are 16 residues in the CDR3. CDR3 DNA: TGTGCTAGTGGTTGGACAATACAGGGGGCTGGTCAGCCCCAGCATTTT. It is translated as CASGWTIQGAGQPQHF.

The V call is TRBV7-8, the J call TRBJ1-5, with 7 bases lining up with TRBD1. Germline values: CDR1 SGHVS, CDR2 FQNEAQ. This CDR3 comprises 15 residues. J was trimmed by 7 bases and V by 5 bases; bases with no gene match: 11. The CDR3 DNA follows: TGTGCCAGCAGCCCCCCGGGAGGGGGCGCGCAGCCCCAGCATTTT. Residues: CASSPPGGGAQPQHF.

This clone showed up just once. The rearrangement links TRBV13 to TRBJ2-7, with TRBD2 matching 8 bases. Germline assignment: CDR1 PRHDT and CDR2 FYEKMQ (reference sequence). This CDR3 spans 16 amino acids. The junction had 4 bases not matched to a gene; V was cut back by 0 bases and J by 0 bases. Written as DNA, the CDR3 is TGTGCCAGCAGCTTAGGGGCGGGGGGTTACTCCTACGAGCAGTACTTC. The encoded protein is CASSLGAGGYSYEQYF. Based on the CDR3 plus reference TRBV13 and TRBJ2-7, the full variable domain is AAGVIQSPRHLIKEKRETATLKCYPIPRHDTVYWYQQGPGQDPQFLISFYEKMQSDKGSIPDRFSAQQFSDYHSELNMSSLELGDSALYFCASSLGAGGYSYEQYFGPGTRLTVT.

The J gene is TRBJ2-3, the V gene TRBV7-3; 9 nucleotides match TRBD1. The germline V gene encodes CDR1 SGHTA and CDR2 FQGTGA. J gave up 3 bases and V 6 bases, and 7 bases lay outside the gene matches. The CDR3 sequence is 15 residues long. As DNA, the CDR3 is TGTGCCAGCAGGAGTCGACAGGGGGGAACAGATACGCAGTATTTT. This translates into CASRSRQGGTDTQYF.

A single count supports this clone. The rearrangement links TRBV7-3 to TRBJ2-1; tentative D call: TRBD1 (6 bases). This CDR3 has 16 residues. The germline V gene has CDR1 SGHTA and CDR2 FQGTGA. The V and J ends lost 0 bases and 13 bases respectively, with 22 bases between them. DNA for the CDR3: TGTGCCAGCAGCTTAACACGGACAGTCTCACCAATGTTTCAGTTCTTC. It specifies CASSLTRTVSPMFQFF. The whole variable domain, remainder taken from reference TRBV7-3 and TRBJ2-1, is GAGVSQTPSNKVTEKGKYVELRCDPISGHTALYWYRQSLGQGPEFLIYFQGTGAADDSGLPNDRFFAVRPEGSVSTLKIQRTERGDSAVYLCASSLTRTVSPMFQFFGPGTRLTVL.

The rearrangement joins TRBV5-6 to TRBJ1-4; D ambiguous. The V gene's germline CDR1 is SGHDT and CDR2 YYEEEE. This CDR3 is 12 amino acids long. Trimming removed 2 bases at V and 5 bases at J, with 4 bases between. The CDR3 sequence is CASSFLNEKLFF. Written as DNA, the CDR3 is TGTGCCAGCAGCTTTTTAAATGAAAAACTGTTTTTT.

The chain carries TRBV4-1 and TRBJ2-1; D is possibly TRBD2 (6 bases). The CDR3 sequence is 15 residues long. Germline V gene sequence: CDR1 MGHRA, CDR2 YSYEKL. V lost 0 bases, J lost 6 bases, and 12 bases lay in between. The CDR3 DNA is TGCGCCAGCAGCCAAGAGAGGAGGGTTAGCAATGAGCAGTTCTTC. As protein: CASSQERRVSNEQFF.

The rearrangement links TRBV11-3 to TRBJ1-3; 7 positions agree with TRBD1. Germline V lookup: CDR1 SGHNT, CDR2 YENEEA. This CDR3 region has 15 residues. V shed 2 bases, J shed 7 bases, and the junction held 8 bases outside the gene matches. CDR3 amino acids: CASSLPDRDMNTIYF. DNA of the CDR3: TGTGCCAGCAGCTTACCTGACAGGGATATGAACACCATATATTTT.

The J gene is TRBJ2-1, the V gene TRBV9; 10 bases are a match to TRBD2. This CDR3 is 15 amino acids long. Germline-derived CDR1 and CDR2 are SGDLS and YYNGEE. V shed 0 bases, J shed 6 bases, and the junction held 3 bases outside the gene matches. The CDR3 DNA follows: TGTGCCAGCAGCGTAGGGCTAGCGGGGGTCAATGAGCAGTTCTTC. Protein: CASSVGLAGVNEQFF.

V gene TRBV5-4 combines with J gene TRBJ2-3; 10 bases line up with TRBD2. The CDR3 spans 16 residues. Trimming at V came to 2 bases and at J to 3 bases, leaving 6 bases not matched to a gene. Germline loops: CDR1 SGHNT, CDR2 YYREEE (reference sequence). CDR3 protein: CASSFSGLAQTDTQYF. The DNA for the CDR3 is TGTGCCAGCAGCTTTTCGGGACTAGCGCAAACAGATACGCAGTATTTT.

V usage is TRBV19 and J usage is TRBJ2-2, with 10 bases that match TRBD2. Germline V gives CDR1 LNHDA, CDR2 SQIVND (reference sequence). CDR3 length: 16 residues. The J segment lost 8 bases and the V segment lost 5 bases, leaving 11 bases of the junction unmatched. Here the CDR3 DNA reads TGTGCCAGTAGTCGTATGGAACTAGCGGGGAATGGGGAGCTGTTTTTT. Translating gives CASSRMELAGNGELFF.

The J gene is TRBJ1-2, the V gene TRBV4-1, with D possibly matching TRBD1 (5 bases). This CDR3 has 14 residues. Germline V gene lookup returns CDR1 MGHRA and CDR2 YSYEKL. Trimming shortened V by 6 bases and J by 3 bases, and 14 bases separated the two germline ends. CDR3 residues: CASSSSGGYYGYTF. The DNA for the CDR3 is TGCGCCAGCAGTTCGTCGGGGGGTTACTATGGCTACACCTTC.

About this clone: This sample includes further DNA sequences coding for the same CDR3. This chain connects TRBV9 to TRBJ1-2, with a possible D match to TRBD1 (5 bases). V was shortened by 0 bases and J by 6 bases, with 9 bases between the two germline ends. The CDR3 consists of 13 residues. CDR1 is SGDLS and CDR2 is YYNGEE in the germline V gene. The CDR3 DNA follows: TGTGCCAGCAGCGTAGTAACAGGCAATGGCTACACCTTC. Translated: CASSVVTGNGYTF.

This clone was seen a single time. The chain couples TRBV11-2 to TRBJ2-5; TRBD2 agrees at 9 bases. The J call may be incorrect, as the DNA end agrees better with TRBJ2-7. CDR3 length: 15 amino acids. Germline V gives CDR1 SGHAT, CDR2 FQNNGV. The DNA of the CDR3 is TGTGCCAGCAGGAAGCCGGGACTAGCTCTCTACGAGCAGTACTTC. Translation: CASRKPGLALYEQYF.

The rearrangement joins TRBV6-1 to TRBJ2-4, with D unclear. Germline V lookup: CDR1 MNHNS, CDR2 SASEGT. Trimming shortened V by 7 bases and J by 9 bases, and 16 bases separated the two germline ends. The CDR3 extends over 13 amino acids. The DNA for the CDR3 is TGTGCCAGCACCTTGTACGGGTCCGGCATTCAGTACTTC. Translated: CASTLYGSGIQYF.

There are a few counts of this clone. CDR3 nucleotide sequence: TGCGCCAGCAGCCCTCTAGTAACAGAGACCCAGTACTTC. Translating gives CASSPLVTETQYF. The chain combines TRBV10-2 with TRBJ2-5; D not resolved. Trimming shortened V by 6 bases and J by 4 bases, and 12 bases separated the two germline ends. The CDR3 extends over 13 amino acids. Germline CDR1 reads WSHSY; CDR2 reads SAAADI.

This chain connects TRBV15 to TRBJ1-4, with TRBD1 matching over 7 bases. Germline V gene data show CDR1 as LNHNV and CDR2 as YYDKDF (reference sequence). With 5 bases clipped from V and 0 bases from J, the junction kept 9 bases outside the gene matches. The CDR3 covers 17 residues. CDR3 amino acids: CATSPRRTGTTNEKLFF. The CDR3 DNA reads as TGTGCCACCAGCCCCCGGCGGACAGGAACAACTAATGAAAAACTGTTTTTT.

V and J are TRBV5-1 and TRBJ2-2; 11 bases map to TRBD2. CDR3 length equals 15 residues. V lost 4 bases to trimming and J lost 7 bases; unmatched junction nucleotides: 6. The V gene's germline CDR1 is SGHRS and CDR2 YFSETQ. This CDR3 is CASSVTSGGRGELFF. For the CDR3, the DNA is TGCGCCAGCAGCGTTACTAGCGGGGGCCGCGGGGAGCTGTTTTTT.

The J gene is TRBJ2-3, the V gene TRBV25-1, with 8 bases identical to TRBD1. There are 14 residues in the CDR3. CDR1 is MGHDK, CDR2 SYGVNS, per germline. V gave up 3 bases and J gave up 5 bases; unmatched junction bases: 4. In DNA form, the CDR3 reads TGTGCCAGCAGTGATTTCAGGGGGCGAGATACGCAGTATTTT. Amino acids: CASSDFRGRDTQYF. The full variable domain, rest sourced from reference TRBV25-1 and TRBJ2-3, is EADIYQTPRYLVIGTGKKITLECSQTMGHDKMYWYQQDPGMELHLIHYSYGVNSTEKGDLSSESTVSRIRTEHFPLTLESARPSHTSQYLCASSDFRGRDTQYFGPGTRLTVL.